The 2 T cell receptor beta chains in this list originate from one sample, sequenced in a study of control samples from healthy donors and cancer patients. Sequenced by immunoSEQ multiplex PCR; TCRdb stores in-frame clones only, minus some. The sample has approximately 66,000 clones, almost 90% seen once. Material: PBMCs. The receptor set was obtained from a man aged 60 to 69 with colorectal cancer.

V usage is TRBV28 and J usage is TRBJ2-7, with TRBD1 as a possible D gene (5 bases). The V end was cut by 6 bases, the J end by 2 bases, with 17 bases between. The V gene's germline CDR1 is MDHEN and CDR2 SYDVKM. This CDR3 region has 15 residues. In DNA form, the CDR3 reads TGTGCCAGCAGGCGGTCTCAGGGATCTGCCTACGAGCAGTACTTC. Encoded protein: CASRRSQGSAYEQYF.

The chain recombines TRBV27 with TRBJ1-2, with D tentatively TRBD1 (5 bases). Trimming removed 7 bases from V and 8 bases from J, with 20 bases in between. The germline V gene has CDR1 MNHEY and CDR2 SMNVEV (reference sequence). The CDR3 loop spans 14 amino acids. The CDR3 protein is CASTPRGQYGGYTF. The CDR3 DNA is TGTGCCAGCACCCCTAGGGGCCAGTATGGGGGCTACACCTTC.